This T cell receptor (beta chain) was observed in a study of tumor-infiltrating lymphocytes in primary liver carcinoma. Whole-study context: Tumors, staged T1-T3 N0M0, spanned about 4 to 10 cm. Productive TCRbeta read counts per sample ran from roughly 3.5 to 7 million and were similar across tissue types.

As for this clonotype: Its antigen is still unknown. A junction boundary mismatches the germline segment, possibly from a read error.

Researchers generated TCR beta cDNA from approximately 500 ng of total RNA, relying on a constant-region primer. ARM-PCR was slightly modified, and three nested multiplex PCR rounds with it gave rise to the TCR beta libraries. Each of the first two PCR rounds ran roughly 9 cycles with TRBV1-TRBV30 forward and C-beta reverse primers. TCRdb reprocessed the multiplex PCR reads via MiXCR and lists one record per CDR3 protein. Among approximately 40,000 distinct CDR3 sequences listed, approximately 70% were seen once. Co-extraction of both nucleic acids (RNA and DNA) used about 20-33 mg of unsorted bulk tissue. This CDR3 is 17 amino acids long. The V gene's germline CDR1 is LGHNA and CDR2 YSLEER. Study-level findings and limits: A significantly higher top-250-clone fraction was recorded for tumors than for blood (p = 0.039). Compared with tumor region pairs, tumor-adjacent and tumor-blood pairs overlapped less.

This sequence joins TRBV4-3 and TRBJ2-5; TRBD2 aligns across 9 bases. This receptor was taken from a man aged 35-49 years with primary liver carcinoma and hepatitis B virus infection. Input material: liver tumor tissue from sampling region 2. Described subset: tumor region T2, inferior pole. This CDR3 reads CASSQAASGMTGETQHF. The DNA for the CDR3 is TGCGCCAGCAGCCAAGCGGCTAGCGGGATGACTGGTGAGACCCAACACTTC.